This T cell receptor beta chain was found in a study of cytomegalovirus exposure and HLA in healthy donors (dated by TCRdb to 2016 to 2017). Regarding the study in general: In an earlier analysis of roughly 590 of the donors, 276 Gb of sequence data and 117 million unique TCR beta sequences from some 170 million T cells were reported. Roughly 300 gigabases of sequencing data and 75 million to 85 million unique TCR sequences made up an early release that covered roughly 670 HLA-typed donors. Of the roughly 400 genotyped donors, 81% were placed in the genetic ancestry cluster associated with self-reported Caucasian donors. The aim of the study was to test whether cataloging public T cell receptors could identify signatures of past pathogen exposure. Using immunosequencing, the study profiled T cell repertoires from about 650 subjects and related those repertoires to cytomegalovirus serostatus. Along with the roughly 670-subject first cohort, a separate validation cohort of some 130 different subjects was used. The study combined high-throughput TCR immunosequencing, statistical association of individual TCRs with disease status, and machine learning to predict cytomegalovirus infection status. A later analysis re-examined previously published TCR beta repertoires from 610 or so donors and added high-resolution HLA genotyping to investigate patterns of TCR occurrence. Rather than using new phenotypic data, the later analysis identified candidate immune exposures from TCR beta sequences and from how often those sequences occurred across donors. In an earlier analysis of 500 to 650 of the donors, high-throughput TCR beta sequencing was used to judge whether each TCR beta V gene segment behaved as functional or pseudogenic. Donor age, sex, ethnicity and CMV serostatus were collected together with the repertoire data. In a later genetic analysis, genome-wide SNP genotypes for 398 of the 666 donors were used, and that subset was treated as a discovery cohort. Every repertoire in the discovery cohort had been generated on one and the same sequencing platform. HLA typing included class I and class II loci at four-digit resolution. Typing coverage differed by locus: A, B, C, DRB1 and DQB1 were typed in roughly 620-630 donors, DQA1 in about 500, DPA1 in over 600, and DPB1 in 472. About 5 DR-DQ haplotypes were handled as single units for association and clustering, since linkage in the cohort was strong. On average, about 240,000 unique TCR beta nucleotide sequences were sequenced per donor among 398 genotyped donors of the cohort, with about 17% of those sequences being non-productive. Study-level results and caveats: A further reported finding was that TCR beta sequences accurately predicted the HLA-A and HLA-B alleles for most subjects in the first cohort. Most CMV-associated TCR beta chains appeared to be HLA-restricted in a later analysis, and the HLA associations seemed to be driven largely by CMV exposure. Compared with the approximately 670-donor mean, donors in an Asian-associated ancestry cluster had fewer N-insertions in productive TCRs, according to a later genetic analysis. The earlier analysis of fewer than 750 of the donors excluded roughly 17 rarely observed V segments, including chromosome 9 orphons, because counts were too low. A total of about 180 TCR beta chains were listed by the study as associated with cytomegalovirus. In this cohort, only TCR beta chains were sequenced, and detectable features were limited by the absence of alpha or paired-chain data. Most TCR sequences were observed very rarely across donors, whereas some public TCRs were present in many individuals. The only immune exposure information available for the cohort was CMV serostatus. A later genetic analysis associated a missense DCLRE1C variant with V-gene and J-gene trimming of TCR beta chains, and an independent cohort replicated the association. Assigning TCR associations to individual alleles was difficult when HLA alleles, especially DR and DQ, strongly co-occurred. Specific HLA alleles were associated with around 18,000 TCR beta sequences at a false discovery rate of 0.05 in a later analysis. In a later analysis, HLA-associated TCR beta chains showed more clonal expansion and lower generation probabilities than non-associated chains that were equally common. Because some donors lacked HLA typing at each locus, the association tests relied only on the typed subset. The sequencing pipeline was judged likely to have produced a cluster of highly shared sequence variants as a technical artifact. According to a later analysis, parvovirus B19, influenza, CMV and Epstein-Barr virus appeared linked to several top co-occurrence clusters. In vitro tests confirmed that three of the cytomegalovirus-associated TCR beta chains recognize cytomegalovirus antigens. In a later analysis, TCR association rates were found to vary across HLA loci, with the most associated TCRs seen for DRB1 alleles and the fewest for HLA-C alleles. Correlated functional status among segregating V segments might be attributable to linkage disequilibrium, but an unknown experimental factor could not be ruled out. Sequencing depth was assumed to be roughly uniform across donors in the presence/absence analyses, though that assumption may not hold. The authors suggested that the approach could potentially be generalized to other disease states and immunological phenotypes. In an earlier analysis of more than 450 of the donors, most TCR beta V segments were observed in productive rearrangements about 87% or about 30% of the time, broadly matching IMGT annotations. The classifier was reported to diagnose cytomegalovirus status with high specificity and sensitivity in both the original and validation cohorts.

The cohort consisted of 670 or so healthy bone marrow donors. At the time of sampling, every cohort member was nominally healthy, though immune exposures that went unrecorded were likely present. The donor tested CMV seronegative, placing the donor among the roughly 340 seronegative members of the cohort. A peripheral blood sample was provided by each donor, and peripheral blood mononuclear cells were used for TCR beta sequencing. The Qiagen DNeasy Blood Extraction Kit was used to extract genomic DNA from the blood cell samples. The protocol used for the library was the immunoSEQ multiplex PCR assay. For the multiplex PCR, a mixture combining 60 forward primers for TCR Vbeta segments and 13 reverse primers for TCR Jbeta segments was used. The CDR3 region of rearranged TCR beta genes was amplified from genomic DNA with a multiplex PCR assay. On the Illumina HiSeq System, the amplified TCR beta libraries were sequenced as 87-base-pair reads. Concerning the study's data processing: In a later analysis, roughly 80 million unique TCR beta chains were counted across the 500 to 850 repertoires, and approximately 9.9 million of these chains were shared by at least two donors. To remove PCR and sequencing errors, raw reads were error-corrected and collapsed into unique sequences using a nearest-neighbor algorithm that merged closely related sequences. CDR3 sequences were aligned to IMGT reference sequences to assign V, D and J gene segments. For a sequence to be retained, at least a six-nucleotide match to both a V gene segment and a J gene segment was required. A rearrangement counted as productive if the CDR3 had no stop codons and remained in frame with V and J, and every other rearrangement counted as non-productive. Following IMGT convention, CDR3 was defined as the stretch from the second conserved V-encoded cysteine up to the conserved J-encoded phenylalanine. In an earlier analysis of approximately 500 of the donors, sequences lacking an unambiguous match to a single V gene segment were excluded. In an earlier analysis of approximately 610 of the donors, V segments were called functional above 56.7% productive rearrangements and were called segregating when the between-donor standard deviation exceeded 5%. A statistical classification framework was built for diagnosing cytomegalovirus status from the catalog of TCR beta chain sequences. A later analysis assigned V and J genes by comparing TCR nucleotide sequences with IMGT/GENE-DB human TR gene sequences. The TCRdist pipeline was used in a later analysis to assign CDR3 sequences and most-parsimonious VDJ recombination scenarios. In a later analysis, every TCR beta chain was defined by the combination of its CDR3 amino acid sequence and its V-gene family, and reads without a unique V-gene family were dropped. As a way to deal with suspected cross-contamination and a sequencing artifact, a later analysis dropped 500 to 700 nucleotide sequences that were highly shared and had low generation probability. For each public chain, a later analysis derived a clonal expansion index from normalized ranks of inferred template counts within each repertoire. In a later analysis, generation probabilities were computed with a VDJ recombination model fitted to out-of-frame rearrangements, and the resulting probabilities were checked against IGoR. In a later analysis, hypergeometric tests were used to score TCR-TCR, TCR-HLA and TCR-CMV co-occurrence, with a repertoire-size bias correction applied to TCR pairs. In a later analysis, false discovery rates were estimated by permuting HLA or CMV assignments 20 times. In a later analysis, co-occurring TCRs were grouped using DBSCAN, and TCRdist sequence similarity was added for clustering within HLA-allele-positive subsets. Repertoires with fewer than 30,000 or more than 120,000 public chains, plus five repertoires with anomalous nucleotide sharing, were excluded from co-occurrence clustering. TCRdb mirrors the immuneACCESS table, restricted to in-frame sequences. Some clones are absent from its copies; in checked studies, under half trace to an unresolved V gene, and the reason for the others is unknown. For V, J and clone size, that table is used; D and trimming come from the DNA. For this sample the table gives 140,000 to 150,000 clones, of which 9.7% were detected only once. The ten most abundant clones make up 1.8% of the sample.

As regards this clone: This receptor's antigen is unknown. No quality values exist for individual bases; no much larger clone is one base distant.

This clonotype originated in a man between 45 and 60 years old in good health and CMV-seronegative. Sequencing used PBMCs.

CDR3 region: CASSHARQGHGYTF. DNA sequence: TGTGCCAGCAGCCACGCCCGACAGGGGCATGGCTACACCTTC. The chain is encoded by TRBV11-2 joined to TRBJ1-2, with TRBD1 identical over 8 junction bases. The CDR3 measures 14 amino acids from cysteine to phenylalanine. The sequence is cut down to CDR3 DNA, 42 bases in frame from base 1. CDR1 is given as SGHAT and CDR2 as FQNNGV, both from the germline V gene. The junction shows trimming of 5 bases on V and 6 bases on J, and the gene matches do not reach 8 bases of it.